A single sample gave rise to the 27 T cell receptor beta chains below, sequenced in a study of T cells after yellow fever vaccination. One entry per CDR3 protein, called by TCRdb with MiXCR from the 5' RACE reads. The data show some 420,000 distinct CDR3 sequences, about 17% seen once. Sequencing was performed on PBMCs, taken before the yellow fever booster vaccination. These TCRs come from a man between 18 and 35 years old who received the YFV17D yellow fever vaccine.

In DNA, the CDR3 is TGTGCCAGCAGCTTAGAGGGGACAGAGCTTGGCTATGGCTACACCTTC. Protein: CASSLEGTELGYGYTF. J is TRBJ1-2 and V is TRBV7-8; 7 bases fit TRBD1. Trimming removed 1 base from V and 4 bases from J; junction bases left unmatched: 9. Germline assignment: CDR1 SGHVS and CDR2 FQNEAQ. This CDR3 contains 16 residues.

This clonotype was picked up a small number of times. V gene TRBV5-6 combines with J gene TRBJ2-7; 8 positions match TRBD1. Per the germline V gene, CDR1 is SGHDT and CDR2 is YYEEEE. J was trimmed by 4 bases and V by 4 bases; bases with no gene match: 7. This CDR3 has 14 residues. In nucleotides, the CDR3 is TGTGCCAGCAGCCCGCCGGGACAGGAGTACGAGCAGTACTTC. It codes for CASSPPGQEYEQYF.

J is TRBJ1-2 and V is TRBV4-2, with 10 bases that match TRBD1. Trimming took 4 bases from V and 8 from J; bases not matched to a gene: 7. The CDR3 is 14 amino acids. Per the germline V gene, CDR1 is LGHNA and CDR2 is YNFKEQ. The CDR3 bases are TGTGCCAGCAGCCGAGAAGGGACAGGGGACGGCTACACCTTC. This sequence encodes CASSREGTGDGYTF.

The J gene is TRBJ2-3, the V gene TRBV6-5; D not certain. Trimming removed 5 bases from V and 0 bases from J, with 12 bases in between. The germline V gene encodes CDR1 MNHEY and CDR2 SVGAGI. There are 15 residues in the CDR3. The chain's CDR3 is CASSPLASSTDTQYF. The CDR3 coding sequence is TGTGCCAGCAGTCCCCTGGCTTCTAGCACAGATACGCAGTATTTT.

The V call is TRBV7-9, the J call TRBJ2-7; D ambiguous. CDR3 size: 13 residues. Germline CDR1 SEHNR, CDR2 FQNEAQ (reference sequence). Trimming stripped 3 bases from V and 2 bases from J, with 8 bases between. The CDR3 region has the DNA TGTGCCAGCAGCTTCTCGTATGCCTACGAGCAGTACTTC. Translating gives CASSFSYAYEQYF. The variable domain in full, with the rest retrieved from reference TRBV7-9 and TRBJ2-7, is DTGVSQNPRHKITKRGQNVTFRCDPISEHNRLYWYRQTLGQGPEFLTYFQNEAQLEKSRLLSDRFSAERPKGSFSTLEIQRTEQGDSAMYLCASSFSYAYEQYFGPGTRLTVT.

This clonotype was found a few times. The gene calls are TRBV16 and TRBJ1-4; D is unclear. Trimming pared 2 bases from V and 7 bases from J, leaving 8 bases between. Germline CDR1 and CDR2: KGHSY and FQNENV. The CDR3 is 13 residues long. The CDR3 bases are TGTGCCAGCAGCCAAATATTGGTTGAAAAACTGTTTTTT. Translating it yields CASSQILVEKLFF.

This clonotype was observed many times. V usage is TRBV4-1 and J usage is TRBJ2-5; 13 nucleotides match TRBD2. V gave up 2 bases and J gave up 5 bases; unmatched junction bases: 2. Germline CDR1 MGHRA, CDR2 YSYEKL. This CDR3 is built from 15 residues. The CDR3 protein is CASSQSTSGGETQYF. The CDR3, as DNA: TGCGCCAGCAGCCAATCGACTAGCGGGGGGGAGACCCAGTACTTC.

The sample holds a few counts of this clonotype. The chain employs TRBV7-9 and TRBJ1-5; D is ambiguous. The CDR3 has 13 residues. The germline V gene has CDR1 SEHNR and CDR2 FQNEAQ (reference sequence). V was trimmed by 3 bases and J by 7 bases, leaving 10 bases between them. The CDR3 coding sequence is TGTGCCAGCAGCTTGAGGCAGGACCAGCCCCAGCATTTT. This codes for CASSLRQDQPQHF.

CDR3 bases: TGTGCCAGCAGCTTAGTCACTAATGAAAAACTGTTTTTT. It encodes CASSLVTNEKLFF. The chain employs TRBV7-2 and TRBJ1-4; no firm D call. V lost 1 base, J lost 2 bases, and 2 bases lay in between. CDR1 and CDR2 (germline): SGHTA, FQGNSA. CDR3 length: 13 residues.

This clonotype was counted a few times. The chain uses TRBV6-2 or TRBV6-3 and TRBJ2-7; 7 nucleotides match TRBD2. J lost 1 base, V lost 5 bases, and 14 bases had no gene match. In germline, CDR1 is MNHEY, CDR2 SVGEGT. The CDR3 sequence is 17 residues long. The CDR3, as DNA: TGTGCCAGCAGTCACCCGGGAGGTAGGGGATATTCCTACGAGCAGTACGTC. It encodes CASSHPGGRGYSYEQYV.

The gene calls are TRBV24-1 and TRBJ2-5, with D perhaps TRBD2 (6 bases). The CDR3 loop spans 15 amino acids. Trimming pared 4 bases from V and 2 bases from J, leaving 13 bases between. CDR1 KGHDR and CDR2 SFDVKD come from the germline V gene. The CDR3 sequence is CATSEIRERQETQYF. Here the CDR3 DNA reads TGTGCCACCAGTGAGATTCGGGAGCGACAAGAGACCCAGTACTTC.

J is TRBJ2-7 and V is TRBV20-1; 10 nucleotides align to TRBD1. V gave up 5 bases and J gave up 1 base; unmatched junction bases: 8. Germline CDR1 reads DFQATT; CDR2 reads SNEGSKA (reference sequence). The CDR3 runs to 15 residues. The CDR3 sequence: CSAVAGDRGSYEQYV. As DNA, the CDR3 is TGCAGTGCTGTCGCTGGGGACAGGGGTTCCTACGAGCAGTACGTC.

This clonotype was counted only a few times. The gene calls are TRBV12-3 or TRBV12-4 and TRBJ1-6, with D possibly TRBD1 on 6 matching bases. Deletions cut 3 bases from V and 7 bases from J, with 10 bases between. CDR3 length: 14 residues. The CDR3 here is CASSFSRGNSPLHF. The DNA for the CDR3 is TGTGCCAGCAGTTTCTCCAGGGGCAATTCACCCCTCCACTTT.

This clonotype has just a few counts. This chain connects TRBV9 to TRBJ2-3, with TRBD1 matching over 7 bases. This CDR3 region has 15 residues. J lost 2 bases, V lost 2 bases, and 5 bases had no gene match. In germline, CDR1 is SGDLS, CDR2 YYNGEE. The CDR3 reads CASSVTGDITDTQYF. As DNA, the CDR3 is TGTGCCAGCAGCGTCACAGGGGACATCACAGATACGCAGTATTTT. Together with reference TRBV9 and TRBJ2-3, the CDR3 gives the full variable domain: DSGVTQTPKHLITATGQRVTLRCSPRSGDLSVYWYQQSLDQGLQFLIQYYNGEERAKGNILERFSAQQFPDLHSELNLSSLELGDSALYFCASSVTGDITDTQYFGPGTRLTVL.

The chain joins TRBV15 to TRBJ2-2, with a tentative D call TRBD2 (5 bases). This CDR3 is 14 amino acids long. Trimming pared 1 base from V and 6 bases from J, leaving 9 bases between. Germline V gives CDR1 LNHNV, CDR2 YYDKDF (reference sequence). This CDR3 reads CATSRGWRPGELFF. The CDR3, as DNA: TGTGCCACCAGCAGAGGGTGGAGGCCCGGGGAGCTGTTTTTT.

This clonotype was seen many times. Here the CDR3 reads CASRGSGTGGIEQFF. DNA for the CDR3: TGCGCCAGCAGGGGTAGCGGGACAGGGGGCATTGAGCAGTTCTTC. The chain combines TRBV10-2 with TRBJ2-1; 12 bases map to TRBD1. Per the germline V gene, CDR1 is WSHSY and CDR2 is SAAADI. Trimming cost V 6 bases and J 9 bases; bases outside gene matches: 9. There are 15 residues in the CDR3.

V and J are TRBV4-1 and TRBJ2-6, with D perhaps TRBD2 (6 bases). The CDR3 loop spans 15 amino acids. In germline, CDR1 is MGHRA, CDR2 YSYEKL. V shed 3 bases and J shed 3 bases, with 9 bases lying between them. The CDR3, as DNA: TGCGCCAGCAGCCAGGACTATTATGGGGCCAACGTCCTGACTTTC. It is translated as CASSQDYYGANVLTF.

V and J are TRBV19 and TRBJ2-4, with D perhaps matching TRBD1 (6 bases). Germline-derived CDR1 and CDR2 are LNHDA and SQIVND (reference sequence). The CDR3 runs to 14 residues. Between the trimmed V and J ends, which lost 5 bases and 5 bases, there was a span of 13 bases. CDR3 region: CASSLQDSENIQYF. As DNA, the CDR3 is TGTGCCAGTAGTCTACAGGACAGTGAAAACATTCAGTACTTC.

The chain recombines TRBV7-2 with TRBJ1-2; the match to TRBD1 covers 9 bases. Per the germline V gene, CDR1 is SGHTA and CDR2 is FQGNSA. V was clipped by 1 base and J by 2 bases; unmatched bases: 8. The CDR3 is 17 residues long. CDR3 in DNA: TGTGCCAGCAGCTTAGATCCCCGGACAGGGGCGAACTATGGCTACACCTTC. Translating gives CASSLDPRTGANYGYTF.

This clonotype was observed a few times. This chain uses TRBV12-3 or TRBV12-4 with TRBJ2-3; no firm D call. Trimming removed 5 bases at V and 2 bases at J, with 14 bases between. The CDR3 totals 15 residues. The CDR3 nucleotides are TGTGCCAGCAGTACCCGCTCGGATTTCACAGATACGCAGTATTTT. Protein sequence: CASSTRSDFTDTQYF.

The rearrangement links TRBV27 to TRBJ2-1; 9 nucleotides match TRBD2. The CDR3 sequence is 18 residues long. V was clipped by 3 bases and J by 0 bases; unmatched bases: 9. Germline values: CDR1 MNHEY, CDR2 SMNVEV (reference sequence). CDR3 nucleotides: TGTGCCAGCAGTTTTGGGCTAGCGGGAACCGGCTCCTACAATGAGCAGTTCTTC. Residues: CASSFGLAGTGSYNEQFF.

This sequence joins TRBV10-2 and TRBJ1-5; D ambiguous. The CDR3 extends over 13 amino acids. The V and J ends lost 0 bases and 6 bases respectively, with 6 bases between them. Germline V CDR1 and CDR2: WSHSY, SAAADI. In DNA, the CDR3 is TGCGCCAGCAGTGAGTCCGTTTTTCAGCCCCAGCATTTT. It translates to CASSESVFQPQHF.

This clonotype was seen more than once but under ten times. V usage is TRBV20-1 and J usage is TRBJ2-3, with a weak D call TRBD1 (6 bases). V dropped 0 bases and J dropped 0 bases, with 10 bases sitting between them. In germline, CDR1 is DFQATT, CDR2 SNEGSKA (reference sequence). CDR3 length: 15 residues. CDR3 bases: TGCAGTGCTAGAGACCCAGGGGAAAGCACAGATACGCAGTATTTT. Protein product: CSARDPGESTDTQYF.

The gene calls are TRBV7-8 and TRBJ1-4; D ambiguous. Germline CDR1 SGHVS, CDR2 FQNEAQ. This CDR3 is built from 15 residues. The ends were cut back, 5 bases at V and 0 bases at J, with 10 bases in the middle. The CDR3 DNA sequence: TGTGCCAGCAGCCCCGTAAGGGCAACTAATGAAAAACTGTTTTTT. Translating it yields CASSPVRATNEKLFF.

The gene calls are TRBV6-6 and TRBJ2-6, with D unclear. V was clipped by 5 bases and J by 2 bases, with 7 bases between them. CDR1 MNHNY and CDR2 SVGAGI come from the germline V gene (reference sequence). The CDR3 totals 14 residues. CDR3 nucleotide sequence: TGTGCCAGCAGTCCGGCTGCTGGGGCCAACGTCCTGACTTTC. Amino acids: CASSPAAGANVLTF.

V usage is TRBV28 and J usage is TRBJ2-5; the match to TRBD2 covers 14 bases. The V and J ends lost 6 bases and 2 bases, in that order; junction bases with no gene match: 2. CDR3 length: 15 residues. Germline V lookup: CDR1 MDHEN, CDR2 SYDVKM. The CDR3 DNA sequence: TGTGCCAGCAGAGGGACTAGCGGGGGTCAAGAGACCCAGTACTTC. Its translation is CASRGTSGGQETQYF.

The rearrangement links TRBV15 to TRBJ1-4, with 7 positions matching TRBD1. Trimming cost V 5 bases and J 8 bases; bases outside gene matches: 8. This CDR3 is built from 14 residues. The germline V gene encodes CDR1 LNHNV and CDR2 YYDKDF (reference sequence). CDR3 nucleotides: TGTGCCACCAGCCGGGACAGCACATACGAAAAACTGTTTTTT. It yields the protein CATSRDSTYEKLFF.